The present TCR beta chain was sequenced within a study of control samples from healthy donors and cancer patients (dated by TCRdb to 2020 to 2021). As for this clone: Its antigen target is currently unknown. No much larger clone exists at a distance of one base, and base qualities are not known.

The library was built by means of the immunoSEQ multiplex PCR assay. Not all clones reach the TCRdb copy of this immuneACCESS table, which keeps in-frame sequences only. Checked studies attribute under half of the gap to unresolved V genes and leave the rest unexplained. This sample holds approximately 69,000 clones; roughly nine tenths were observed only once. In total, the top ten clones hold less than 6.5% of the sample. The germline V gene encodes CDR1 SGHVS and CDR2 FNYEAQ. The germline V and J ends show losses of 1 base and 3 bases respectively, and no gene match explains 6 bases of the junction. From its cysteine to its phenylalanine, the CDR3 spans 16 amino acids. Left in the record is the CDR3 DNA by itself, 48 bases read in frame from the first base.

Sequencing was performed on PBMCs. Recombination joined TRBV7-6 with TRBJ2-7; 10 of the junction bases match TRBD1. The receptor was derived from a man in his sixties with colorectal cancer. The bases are TGTGCCAGCAGCTTAGTTGAGACAGGGGGCGTCTACGAGCAGTACTTC. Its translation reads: CASSLVETGGVYEQYF. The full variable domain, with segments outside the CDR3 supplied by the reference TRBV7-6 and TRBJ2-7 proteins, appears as GAGVSQSPRYKVTKRGQDVALRCDPISGHVSLYWYRQALGQGPEFLTYFNYEAQQDKSGLPNDRFSAERPEGSISTLTIQRTEQRDSAMYRCASSLVETGGVYEQYFGPGTRLTVT.